The 16 T cell receptor beta chains below were found in one sample sequenced in a study of T cells after yellow fever vaccination (dated by TCRdb to 2018 to 2020). Library preparation employed 5' RACE. TCRdb names Illumina NovaSeq 6000 as the instrument used. TCRdb reprocessed the public reads (quality trimming at Q25 with fastp, clone calling with MiXCR) and kept in-frame beta chains. Identical CDR3 proteins give one entry, which carries the most common genes and DNA. Here the sample has 250,000 to 350,000 distinct CDR3 sequences; roughly 9% occur a single time. 3% to 4% of the sample comes from the top ten. The treatment or condition label here, explained by the study, means: live attenuated yellow fever vaccine strain. Sequences were derived from CD4+ T cells sorted from PBMCs, sampled 5 days after the yellow fever booster vaccination. Receptors originate from a man in his late teens or twenties who received the YFV17D yellow fever vaccine.

The table lists this clonotype with many counts. The V gene is TRBV29-1, the J gene TRBJ1-5, with D hard to call. Germline CDR1 reads SQVTM; CDR2 reads ANQGSEA. CDR3 size: 12 residues. V lost 4 bases and J 3 bases, leaving 7 bases between the germline ends. The CDR3 spells CSVVLDNQPQHF. The CDR3 DNA sequence: TGCAGCGTTGTGTTGGACAATCAGCCCCAGCATTTT.

This clonotype has only a few counts. One junction end disagrees with the germline gene, perhaps due to a read error. CDR3 sequence (DNA): TGTGCCAGCGCCACAGAGGGGCAGGGCAGGATCTTC. Amino acid sequence: CASATEGQGRIF. This rearrangement joins TRBV7-9 to TRBJ2-1, with D perhaps TRBD1 or TRBD2 (5 bases each). CDR1 and CDR2 from the germline V gene are SEHNR and FQNEAQ (reference sequence). The CDR3 has 12 residues.

The V gene is TRBV20-1, the J gene TRBJ2-5, with D maybe TRBD2 (6 bases). CDR3 length: 13 amino acids. In germline, CDR1 is DFQATT, CDR2 SNEGSKA (reference sequence). Trimming shortened V by 0 bases and J by 3 bases, and 8 bases separated the two germline ends. DNA for the CDR3: TGCAGTGCTAGAGATTGGGGGGAAGAGACCCAGTACTTC. It yields the protein CSARDWGEETQYF.

This clonotype was counted only a few times. The chain recombines TRBV28 with TRBJ1-4; tentative D call: TRBD1 (5 bases). The CDR3 is 12 amino acids. Germline V gives CDR1 MDHEN, CDR2 SYDVKM. With 4 bases removed from V and 13 bases from J, the gap between germline ends came to 13 bases. The CDR3 reads CASSSGGRVLFF. Written as DNA, the CDR3 is TGTGCCAGCAGTTCTGGGGGACGCGTACTGTTTTTT.

CDR3 sequence reads: CASSLGGDSAEKLFF. CDR3 sequence (DNA): TGCGCCAGCAGCTTGGGAGGGGACAGCGCCGAAAAACTGTTTTTT. V gene TRBV5-1 combines with J gene TRBJ1-4; 7 nucleotides line up with TRBD1. After removal of 0 bases from V and 8 bases from J, the junction contained 7 bases not matched to a gene. This CDR3 is built from 15 residues. Germline CDR1 reads SGHRS; CDR2 reads YFSETQ.

This clonotype was counted ten times or more. The chain employs TRBV12-3 or TRBV12-4 and TRBJ1-2, with 9 positions matching TRBD1. After removal of 5 bases from V and 4 bases from J, the junction contained 5 bases not matched to a gene. The CDR3 has 14 amino acids. The CDR3 protein is CASSPGQGTYGYTF. The CDR3 DNA reads as TGTGCCAGCAGTCCGGGACAGGGAACCTATGGCTACACCTTC.

V gene TRBV7-8 combines with J gene TRBJ2-1; D remains unclear. The CDR3 loop spans 15 amino acids. From germline, CDR1 is SGHVS and CDR2 FQNEAQ. Trimming left V 0 bases short and J 2 bases short, with 8 bases between. The CDR3 region is CASSLALITYNEQFF. The CDR3 bases are TGTGCCAGCAGCTTAGCGCTAATCACCTACAATGAGCAGTTCTTC.

This rearrangement joins TRBV2 to TRBJ1-2; the match to TRBD1 covers 8 bases. The CDR3 is made up of 13 amino acids. Per germline, CDR1 SNHLY and CDR2 FYNNEI. Trimming removed 6 bases from V and 6 bases from J; junction bases left unmatched: 6. Here the CDR3 reads CASRLDRGDGYTF. The CDR3, as DNA: TGTGCCAGCAGACTCGACAGGGGCGATGGCTACACCTTC.

This clonotype was seen ten or more times. The chain couples TRBV6-6 to TRBJ2-1; D may be TRBD1 or TRBD2 (5 bases each). The CDR3 runs 15 residues. Germline-derived CDR1 and CDR2 are MNHNY and SVGAGI (reference sequence). V was shortened by 6 bases and J by 5 bases, with 17 bases between the two germline ends. DNA for the CDR3: TGTGCCAGCAGGGTCCCAACATTGGGGGACAATGAGCAGTTCTTC. It is translated as CASRVPTLGDNEQFF.

V is TRBV7-2 and J is TRBJ2-7; 8 bases align to TRBD1. From germline, CDR1 is SGHTA and CDR2 FQGNSA. There are 15 residues in the CDR3. The junction had 6 bases not matched to a gene; V was cut back by 5 bases and J by 0 bases. CDR3: CASSLGQGPSYEQYF. The CDR3 DNA reads as TGTGCCAGCAGCCTAGGACAGGGCCCCTCCTACGAGCAGTACTTC.

The table lists this clonotype with a few counts. The chain has TRBV7-3 and TRBJ2-3; 9 bases agree with TRBD2. From germline, CDR1 is SGHTA and CDR2 FQGTGA. The CDR3 extends over 16 amino acids. With 5 bases clipped from V and 7 bases from J, the junction kept 13 bases outside the gene matches. The CDR3 sequence: CASSPYLAGPENTQYF. CDR3 coding DNA: TGTGCCAGCAGCCCCTACCTAGCGGGGCCCGAGAATACGCAGTATTTT.

The sample holds a few counts of this clonotype. CDR3 DNA sequence: TGTGCCATCAGCCCCGGGGCGGGTCAGGGCGAGCAGTTCTTC. This translates into CAISPGAGQGEQFF. This chain joins TRBV10-3 and TRBJ2-1; D is tentatively TRBD1 or TRBD2 (5 bases each). Germline V gene sequence: CDR1 ENHRY, CDR2 SYGVKD. Trimming took off 6 bases at V and 10 bases at J, with 19 bases between the two ends. CDR3 length: 14 residues.

The chain combines TRBV7-9 with TRBJ2-5; 10 nucleotides agree with TRBD1. This CDR3 spans 14 amino acids. Per germline, CDR1 SEHNR and CDR2 FQNEAQ (reference sequence). J gave up 5 bases and V 3 bases, and 3 bases lay outside the gene matches. The CDR3 region has the DNA TGTGCCAGCAGCTTGACAGGGGGCGTGGAGACCCAGTACTTC. This sequence encodes CASSLTGGVETQYF.

In its sample, this clonotype was seen many times. The rearrangement links TRBV2 to TRBJ2-7, with 8 bases fitting TRBD1. Unmatched junction bases numbered 6, after V lost 7 bases and J lost 7 bases. CDR3 length: 12 residues. The germline CDR1 and CDR2 sequences are SNHLY and FYNNEI. CDR3 coding DNA: TGTGCCAGCAACCGCAGGGGGCGAGAGCAGTACGTC. This translates into CASNRRGREQYV.

The genes are TRBV5-1 and TRBJ1-2, with D perhaps matching TRBD1 (6 bases). The CDR3 is 14 amino acids. Trimming took 0 bases from V and 6 from J, leaving 12 bases between them. Germline CDR1 is SGHRS and CDR2 is YFSETQ. The CDR3 region has the DNA TGCGCCAGCAGCTTGGACGGACAGTTCGATGGCTACACCTTC. This gives the protein CASSLDGQFDGYTF.

The chain is built from TRBV4-2 and TRBJ2-1; TRBD2 might be the D (5 bases). V shed 0 bases and J shed 9 bases, with 12 bases lying between them. Germline V gene data show CDR1 as LGHNA and CDR2 as YNFKEQ. CDR3 length: 14 amino acids. CDR3 sequence: CASSQDQGGTEQFF. The CDR3 coding sequence is TGTGCCAGCAGCCAAGATCAAGGAGGTACTGAGCAGTTCTTC.